This TCR beta chain stems from a study of blood T cells in healthy people across ages. Overall study findings and caveats: PBMCs went unsorted, and a conclusive naive versus antigen-experienced comparison was therefore prevented.

About this clonotype itself: Its antigen is not identified.

CDR3 size: 16 residues. From germline, CDR1 is DFQATT and CDR2 SNEGSKA (reference sequence). Trimming cost V 2 bases and J 2 bases, with 18 bases left between them. Donor samples were obtained from healthy Caucasian individuals from Russia, aged 6 to 90. Each donor had 9 to 10 milliliters of peripheral blood drawn. Isolated PBMCs totaled at least 7 million in each sample. A second about 7 to 11 cycle PCR used barcoded and J-beta primers. TCRdb analysed the 5' RACE reads with MiXCR anew, one entry per CDR3 protein. The sample has approximately 810,000 distinct CDR3 sequences, more than 25% seen once; the top ten hold 17%.

The chain joins TRBV20-1 to TRBJ1-2, with a weak D call TRBD1 (5 bases). Sequenced material: blood. This sequence originates from an elderly woman in good health. CDR3 nucleotides: TGCAGTGCTAGATTTTGGGGGTGGCCGACAAACTATGGCTACACCTTC. Amino acids: CSARFWGWPTNYGYTF.